This T cell receptor (beta chain) was retrieved from a study of glioma-infiltrating T cells after dendritic cell vaccination. Across the whole study: Glioblastoma patients came from Phase I and II dendritic cell vaccination trials.

V lost 0 bases, J lost 9 bases, and 19 bases lay in between. Germline V gene data show CDR1 as SGDLS and CDR2 as YYNGEE. The CDR3 sequence is 16 residues long. This clone was seen a single time. Amplification used 60 V beta primers and 13 J beta primers. Here immunoSEQ multiplex PCR was the method, and the copy in TCRdb shows in-frame clones only, minus some. The sample has 80,000 to 95,000 clones, 85% seen once. The V and J genes are TRBV9 and TRBJ2-1, with a weak D call TRBD1 (6 bases). The input for sequencing was blood, taken before dendritic cell vaccination. The receptor was derived from a human donor with glioblastoma. The CDR3 coding sequence is TGTGCCAGCAGCGTAGCGGAAGGTGGGCTACAGGGTGAGCAGTTCTTC. Its translation: CASSVAEGGLQGEQFF.